This TCR beta chain appears in the sequencing data of a study of CD8 T cells in Susac syndrome. This clonotype was counted a single time. Random-hexamer reverse transcription was applied to roughly 0.45 to 1 ug RNA. MiXCR, run by TCRdb on the immunoSEQ multiplex PCR reads, gives a single entry per CDR3 protein. The repertoire holds 330,000 or so distinct CDR3 sequences, with almost 85% as singletons. Germline CDR1 and CDR2: SNHLY and FYNNEI. The V gene end was trimmed by 6 bases and the J gene end by 0 bases; junction bases not matched to a gene: 7. CDR3 length equals 15 residues. CD8+ and CD4+ T cells from blood underwent TCR beta sequencing, which was carried out in a high-throughput format. It was negative isolation that provided the CD8+ and CD4+ T cells, whereas TEMRA cells were enriched by FACS.

The sequencing input was CD8+ T cells from PBMCs. This clonotype was obtained from a human donor with multiple sclerosis. This chain joins TRBV2 and TRBJ1-2; 7 bases fit TRBD1. The CDR3 DNA reads TGTGCCAGCAGGCCCTGGACAGGATCTAACTATGGCTACACCTTC. It is translated as CASRPWTGSNYGYTF.